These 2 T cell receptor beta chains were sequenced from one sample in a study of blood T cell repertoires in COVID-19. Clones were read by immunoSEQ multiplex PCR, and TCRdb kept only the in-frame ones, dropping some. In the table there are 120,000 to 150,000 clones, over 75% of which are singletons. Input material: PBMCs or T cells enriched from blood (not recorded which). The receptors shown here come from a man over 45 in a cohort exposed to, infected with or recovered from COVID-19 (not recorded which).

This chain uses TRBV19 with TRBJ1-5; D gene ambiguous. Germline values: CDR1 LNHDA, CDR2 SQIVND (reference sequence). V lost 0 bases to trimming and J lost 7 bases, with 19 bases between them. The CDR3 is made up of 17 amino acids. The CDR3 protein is CASSIDGLWGEGQPQHF. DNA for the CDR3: TGTGCCAGTAGTATAGATGGGCTCTGGGGTGAGGGCCAGCCCCAGCATTTT.

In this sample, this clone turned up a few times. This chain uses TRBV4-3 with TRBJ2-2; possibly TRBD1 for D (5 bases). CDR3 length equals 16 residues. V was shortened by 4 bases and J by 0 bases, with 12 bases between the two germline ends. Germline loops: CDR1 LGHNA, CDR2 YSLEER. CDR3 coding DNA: TGCGCCAGCAGCCGCCTGACAGAGTCGAACACCGGGGAGCTGTTTTTT. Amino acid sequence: CASSRLTESNTGELFF.